The 19 T cell receptor beta chains reported below all come from one sample, sequenced in a study of cytomegalovirus exposure and HLA in healthy donors. 60 Vbeta and 13 Jbeta primers were used in PCR. Sequencing was performed with immunoSEQ multiplex PCR; in TCRdb, only in-frame clones are kept and a portion is missing. The sample lists about 200,000 clones; roughly 80% were seen once. Specimen: PBMCs. Every receptor here comes from a woman younger than 30 in good health and CMV-seronegative.

This clone was found once. The chain has TRBV28 and TRBJ1-1, with TRBD1 matching over 7 bases. The CDR3 sequence is 15 residues long. The V gene end was trimmed by 4 bases and the J gene end by 0 bases; junction bases not matched to a gene: 5. From germline, CDR1 is MDHEN and CDR2 SYDVKM. The CDR3 sequence: CASSYRDRMNTEAFF. CDR3 coding DNA: TGTGCCAGCAGTTATCGGGACAGAATGAACACTGAAGCTTTCTTT.

The rearrangement uses TRBV28 and TRBJ2-1, with TRBD2 matching over 9 bases. This CDR3 spans 17 amino acids. The V segment lost 5 bases and the J segment 4 bases; nucleotides outside the gene matches: 12. Germline assignment: CDR1 MDHEN and CDR2 SYDVKM. CDR3 in amino acids: CASSPRASGEIYNEQFF. The CDR3 nucleotides are TGTGCCAGCAGTCCTCGTGCTAGCGGGGAAATTTACAATGAGCAGTTCTTC.

The chain carries TRBV28 and TRBJ2-7; the match to TRBD2 covers 10 bases. Germline V gives CDR1 MDHEN, CDR2 SYDVKM. The CDR3 covers 13 residues. J gave up 6 bases and V 7 bases, and 6 bases lay outside the gene matches. The CDR3 nucleotides read TGTGCCAGCAAAAGCGGGAGGGAGATCGAGCAGTACTTC. Its protein is CASKSGREIEQYF. Drawing the rest from reference TRBV28 and TRBJ2-7, the complete variable domain is DVKVTQSSRYLVKRTGEKVFLECVQDMDHENMFWYRQDPGLGLRLIYFSYDVKMKEKGDIPEGYSVSREKKERFSLILESASTNQTSMYLCASKSGREIEQYFGPGTRLTVT.

The chain couples TRBV19 to TRBJ2-1; TRBD1 agrees at 9 bases. CDR3 length: 15 residues. The germline gives CDR1 LNHDA, CDR2 SQIVND (reference sequence). V lost 3 bases, J lost 12 bases, and 12 bases stayed unmatched. This CDR3 reads CASSIGGTGNSRQFF. The CDR3 region has the DNA TGTGCCAGTAGTATTGGGGGGACAGGGAATTCCCGGCAGTTCTTC.

The J gene is TRBJ2-1, the V gene TRBV7-9, with 8 positions matching TRBD1. Trimming cost V 1 base and J 5 bases; bases outside gene matches: 7. The CDR3 totals 16 residues. The germline CDR1 and CDR2 sequences are SEHNR and FQNEAQ (reference sequence). CDR3 nucleotides: TGTGCCAGCAGCTTAGGTCAGTCGGGACAGGACAATGAGCAGTTCTTC. Amino acids: CASSLGQSGQDNEQFF.

This rearrangement joins TRBV10-1 to TRBJ2-2; 7 bases are a match to TRBD1. The CDR3 sequence is 15 residues long. Germline assignment: CDR1 WNHNN and CDR2 SYGVQD (reference sequence). V was pared by 8 bases and J by 2 bases, with 8 bases of the junction left unmatched. CDR3 loop: CASGSGTANTGELFF. The CDR3 DNA follows: TGCGCCAGCGGATCCGGGACAGCTAACACCGGGGAGCTGTTTTTT.

The chain carries TRBV10-1 and TRBJ2-7; 7 bases are shared with TRBD1. Germline values: CDR1 WNHNN, CDR2 SYGVQD (reference sequence). Trimming removed 4 bases from V and 6 bases from J; junction bases left unmatched: 6. The CDR3 spans 13 residues. This CDR3 reads CASSGPGGVEQYF. The CDR3 DNA reads TGCGCCAGCAGTGGTCCAGGGGGTGTCGAGCAGTACTTC.

CDR3 sequence: CASSPGVHGVKGTGELFF. DNA for the CDR3: TGTGCCAGCAGCCCAGGGGTACACGGGGTGAAGGGCACCGGGGAGCTGTTTTTT. This rearrangement joins TRBV11-3 to TRBJ2-2; TRBD1 is a possible D gene (6 bases). Trimming took off 5 bases at V and 4 bases at J, with 23 bases between the two ends. The CDR3 is 18 residues long. Germline values: CDR1 SGHNT, CDR2 YENEEA.

The chain couples TRBV14 to TRBJ1-1; the D is unclear. V was pared by 1 base and J by 1 base, with 4 bases between. The CDR3 is 13 residues long. From germline, CDR1 is SGHDN and CDR2 FVKESK. The CDR3 nucleotides are TGTGCCAGCAGCCAAGCAGGGAACACTGAAGCTTTCTTT. This encodes CASSQAGNTEAFF.

The chain recombines TRBV7-2 with TRBJ1-5; D perhaps matches TRBD1 (6 bases). CDR1 and CDR2 (germline): SGHTA, FQGNSA. The CDR3 is 17 residues long. V gave up 6 bases and J gave up 0 bases, with 18 bases separating them. This CDR3 is CASSPAKQGPSNQPQHF. CDR3 DNA sequence: TGTGCCAGCAGTCCTGCTAAACAGGGACCTAGCAATCAGCCCCAGCATTTT.

The CDR3 DNA reads TGTGCCAGTACAACCCGAGCGGGAGGGTCCTCCTACAATGAGCAGTTCTTC. Translation: CASTTRAGGSSYNEQFF. The rearrangement uses TRBV19 and TRBJ2-1; 10 bases match TRBD2. CDR3 length equals 17 residues. CDR1 and CDR2 from the germline V gene are LNHDA and SQIVND (reference sequence). The V gene end was trimmed by 7 bases and the J gene end by 0 bases; junction bases not matched to a gene: 9.

The chain joins TRBV13 to TRBJ2-3; D not resolved. V was clipped by 5 bases and J by 4 bases, with 7 bases between them. Germline loops: CDR1 PRHDT, CDR2 FYEKMQ (reference sequence). The CDR3 consists of 12 residues. This CDR3 is CASSPAADTQYF. The CDR3 DNA reads as TGTGCCAGCAGCCCCGCGGCAGATACGCAGTATTTT. Looking up the rest from reference TRBV13 and TRBJ2-3 gives the full variable domain: AAGVIQSPRHLIKEKRETATLKCYPIPRHDTVYWYQQGPGQDPQFLISFYEKMQSDKGSIPDRFSAQQFSDYHSELNMSSLELGDSALYFCASSPAADTQYFGPGTRLTVL.

This clone was found once. This chain uses TRBV5-1 with TRBJ2-1; the D is unclear. Germline V CDR1 and CDR2: SGHRS, YFSETQ. This CDR3 is 12 amino acids long. V was clipped by 2 bases and J by 5 bases, with 5 bases between them. DNA for the CDR3: TGCGCCAGCAGCTTCCTAGACAATGAGCAGTTCTTC. This sequence encodes CASSFLDNEQFF.

This clone was observed a few times. J is TRBJ2-1 and V is TRBV5-1; 7 bases map to TRBD2. Germline values: CDR1 SGHRS, CDR2 YFSETQ. The length of the CDR3 is 17 residues. Unmatched junction bases numbered 14, after V lost 4 bases and J lost 4 bases. This CDR3 reads CASSPRLAGESYNEQFF. The CDR3 DNA sequence: TGCGCCAGCAGCCCCCGCCTGGCGGGAGAGTCATACAATGAGCAGTTCTTC.

The chain combines TRBV7-9 with TRBJ2-2; 7 bases fit TRBD2. Germline CDR1 SEHNR, CDR2 FQNEAQ (reference sequence). The CDR3 has 15 amino acids. J lost 0 bases, V lost 5 bases, and 3 bases had no gene match. The CDR3 spells CASSAGRPNTGELFF. DNA of the CDR3: TGTGCCAGCAGCGCCGGGAGGCCGAACACCGGGGAGCTGTTTTTT.

Only one count was recorded for this clone. The chain couples TRBV9 to TRBJ2-2, with D possibly being TRBD2 (6 bases). The germline V and J ends were trimmed by 7 bases and 7 bases, with 14 bases remaining between them. Looked up from germline, CDR1 is SGDLS and CDR2 is YYNGEE. The CDR3 is 13 residues long. As DNA, the CDR3 is TGTGCCAGCGGCCCTAGCGATCTCGGGGAGCTGTTTTTT. Encoded protein: CASGPSDLGELFF.

The chain couples TRBV4-3 to TRBJ2-2; D gene ambiguous. There are 16 residues in the CDR3. Looked up from germline, CDR1 is LGHNA and CDR2 is YSLEER. V gave up 0 bases and J gave up 3 bases, with 11 bases separating them. In DNA form, the CDR3 reads TGCGCCAGCAGCCAAGATGGTGTGGCGGACACCGGGGAGCTGTTTTTT. This encodes CASSQDGVADTGELFF.

The chain carries TRBV9 and TRBJ2-3, with 15 bases identical to TRBD2. J gave up 6 bases and V 3 bases, and 5 bases lay outside the gene matches. CDR3 length: 16 amino acids. Germline assignment: CDR1 SGDLS and CDR2 YYNGEE. The CDR3 loop is CASSGRTSGRADTQYF. The CDR3 region has the DNA TGTGCCAGCAGCGGCCGGACTAGCGGGAGGGCGGATACGCAGTATTTT. The full variable domain, in which reference TRBV9 and TRBJ2-3 provide the parts outside the CDR3, is DSGVTQTPKHLITATGQRVTLRCSPRSGDLSVYWYQQSLDQGLQFLIQYYNGEERAKGNILERFSAQQFPDLHSELNLSSLELGDSALYFCASSGRTSGRADTQYFGPGTRLTVL.

CDR3: CASLTGTVSGNTIYF. The CDR3 region has the DNA TGTGCCAGCCTTACCGGGACAGTCTCTGGAAACACCATATATTTT. The chain recombines TRBV6-6 with TRBJ1-3, with 7 positions matching TRBD1. The CDR3 is made up of 15 amino acids. The V gene's germline CDR1 is MNHNY and CDR2 SVGAGI (reference sequence). After removal of 8 bases from V and 0 bases from J, the junction contained 7 bases not matched to a gene.